This T cell receptor beta chain was recovered during a study of T cell responses to AZD1222 COVID-19 vaccine. Study in general: Analysis merged second doses at about 4 or about 12 weeks. Study-wide results and limits: Once two AZD1222 doses were given, Spike-specific TCR breadth and depth went up. Clonal diversity may have been underestimated, and the donors were mostly white British, with more females than males. Repertoire sampling was restricted to post-peak T cell response timepoints.

TCRdb's copy holds only in-frame clones and misses some; the assay was immunoSEQ multiplex PCR. This sample carries 120,000 or so clones, approximately 88% of them seen once, and the ten largest clones take about 1.6%. Concerning this clone itself: Its antigen is still unknown.

The clonotype originates from an adult in good health. The sequences come from peripheral blood, collected on day 0 of AZD1222 vaccination.

The CDR3: CASSLTGELFF. The CDR3 bases are TGTGCCAGCAGTTTAACCGGGGAGCTGTTTTTT. The J gene is TRBJ2-2, the V gene TRBV6-2 or TRBV6-3; D uncertain. Germline V lookup: CDR1 MNHEY, CDR2 SVGEGT. The V gene lost 4 bases and the J gene lost 5 bases, with 2 bases spanning the gap. There are 11 residues in the CDR3.